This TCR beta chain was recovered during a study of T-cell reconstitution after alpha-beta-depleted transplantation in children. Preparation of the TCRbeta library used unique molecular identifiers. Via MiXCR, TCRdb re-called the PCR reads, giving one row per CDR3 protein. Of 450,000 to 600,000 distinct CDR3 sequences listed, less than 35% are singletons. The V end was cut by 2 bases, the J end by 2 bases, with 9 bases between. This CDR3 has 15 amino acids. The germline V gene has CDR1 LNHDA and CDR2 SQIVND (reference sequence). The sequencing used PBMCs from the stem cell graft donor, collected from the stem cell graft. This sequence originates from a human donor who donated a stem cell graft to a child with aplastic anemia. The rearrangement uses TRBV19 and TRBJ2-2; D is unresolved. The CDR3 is CASSITVLNTGELFF. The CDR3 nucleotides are TGTGCCAGTAGTATAACAGTCCTAAACACCGGGGAGCTGTTTTTT.